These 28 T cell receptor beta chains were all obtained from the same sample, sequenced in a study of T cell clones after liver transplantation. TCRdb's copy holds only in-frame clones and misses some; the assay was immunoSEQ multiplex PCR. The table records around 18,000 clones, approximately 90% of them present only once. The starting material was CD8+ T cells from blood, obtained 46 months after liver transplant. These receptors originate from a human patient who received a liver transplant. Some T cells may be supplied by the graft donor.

The DNA for the CDR3 is TGTGCCAGCAGAACTACAGGGAATCCTTCCGATACGCAGTATTTT. Its protein is CASRTTGNPSDTQYF. This chain connects TRBV27 to TRBJ2-3; D might be TRBD1 (6 bases). Trimming removed 6 bases from V and 6 bases from J, with 19 bases in between. The CDR3 is 15 amino acids. In germline, CDR1 is MNHEY, CDR2 SMNVEV (reference sequence).

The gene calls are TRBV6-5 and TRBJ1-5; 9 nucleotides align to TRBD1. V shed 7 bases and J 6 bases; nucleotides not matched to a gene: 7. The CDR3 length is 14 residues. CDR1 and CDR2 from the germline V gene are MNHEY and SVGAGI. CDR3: CASTWGQGGQPQHF. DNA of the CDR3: TGTGCCAGCACTTGGGGACAGGGAGGTCAGCCCCAGCATTTT.

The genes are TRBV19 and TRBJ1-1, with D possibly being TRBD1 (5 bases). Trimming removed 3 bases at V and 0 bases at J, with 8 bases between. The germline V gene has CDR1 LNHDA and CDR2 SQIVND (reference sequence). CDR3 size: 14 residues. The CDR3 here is CASSMTVLNTEAFF. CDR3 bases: TGTGCCAGTAGTATGACAGTCCTGAACACTGAAGCTTTCTTT.

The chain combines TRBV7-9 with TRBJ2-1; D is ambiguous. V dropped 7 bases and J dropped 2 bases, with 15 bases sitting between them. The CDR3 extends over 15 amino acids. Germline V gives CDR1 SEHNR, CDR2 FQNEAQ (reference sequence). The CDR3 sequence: CASTLLINPYNEQFF. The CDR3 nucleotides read TGTGCCAGCACCCTACTGATAAACCCCTACAATGAGCAGTTCTTC.

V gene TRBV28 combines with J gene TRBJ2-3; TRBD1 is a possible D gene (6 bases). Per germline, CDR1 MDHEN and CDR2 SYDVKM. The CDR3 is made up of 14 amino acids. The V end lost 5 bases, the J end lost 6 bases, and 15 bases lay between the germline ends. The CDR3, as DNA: TGTGCCAGCAGTCCGGTGAACAGGGTGGATACGCAGTATTTT. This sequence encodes CASSPVNRVDTQYF.

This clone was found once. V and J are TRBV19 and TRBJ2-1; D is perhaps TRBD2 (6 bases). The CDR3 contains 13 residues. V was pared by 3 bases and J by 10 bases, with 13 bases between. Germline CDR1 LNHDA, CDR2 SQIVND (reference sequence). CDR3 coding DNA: TGTGCCAGTAGTATTCCCTCTGCGGGGGAGCAGTTCTTC. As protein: CASSIPSAGEQFF.

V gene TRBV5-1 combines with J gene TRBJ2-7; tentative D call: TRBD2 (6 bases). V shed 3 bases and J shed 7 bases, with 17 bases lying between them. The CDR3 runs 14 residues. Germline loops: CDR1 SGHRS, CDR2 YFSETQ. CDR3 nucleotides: TGCGCCAGCAGCTCCTCCCGAAGGGCGGGAGAGCAGTACTTC. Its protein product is CASSSSRRAGEQYF.

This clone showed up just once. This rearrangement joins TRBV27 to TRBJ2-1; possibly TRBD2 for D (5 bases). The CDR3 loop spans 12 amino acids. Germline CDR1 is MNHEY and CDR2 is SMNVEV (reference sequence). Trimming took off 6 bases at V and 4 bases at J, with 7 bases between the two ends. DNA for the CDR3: TGTGCCAGCAGGAGCGGTTACAATGAGCAGTTCTTC. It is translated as CASRSGYNEQFF.

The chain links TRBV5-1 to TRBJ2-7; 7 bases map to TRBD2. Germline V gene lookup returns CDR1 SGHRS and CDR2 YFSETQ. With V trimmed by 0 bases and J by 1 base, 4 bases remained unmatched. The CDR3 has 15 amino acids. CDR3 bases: TGCGCCAGCAGCTTGGAAGCGGGATGGTCCTACGAGCAGTACTTC. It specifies CASSLEAGWSYEQYF.

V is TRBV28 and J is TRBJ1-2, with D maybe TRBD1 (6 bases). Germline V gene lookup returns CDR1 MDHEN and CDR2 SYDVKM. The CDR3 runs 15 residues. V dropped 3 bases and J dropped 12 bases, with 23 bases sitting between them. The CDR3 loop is CASSFPGQFPLSNTF. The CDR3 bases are TGTGCCAGCAGTTTTCCTGGACAGTTCCCCTTATCTAACACCTTC.

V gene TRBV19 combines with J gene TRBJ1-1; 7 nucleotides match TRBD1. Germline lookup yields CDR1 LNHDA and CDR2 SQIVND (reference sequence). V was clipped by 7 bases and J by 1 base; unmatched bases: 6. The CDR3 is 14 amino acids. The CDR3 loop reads CASTFGTANTEAFF. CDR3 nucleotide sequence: TGTGCCAGTACCTTCGGGACAGCGAACACTGAAGCTTTCTTT. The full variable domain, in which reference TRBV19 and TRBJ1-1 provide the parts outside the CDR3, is DGGITQSPKYLFRKEGQNVTLSCEQNLNHDAMYWYRQDPGQGLRLIYYSQIVNDFQKGDIAEGYSVSREKKESFPLTVTSAQKNPTAFYLCASTFGTANTEAFFGQGTRLTVV.

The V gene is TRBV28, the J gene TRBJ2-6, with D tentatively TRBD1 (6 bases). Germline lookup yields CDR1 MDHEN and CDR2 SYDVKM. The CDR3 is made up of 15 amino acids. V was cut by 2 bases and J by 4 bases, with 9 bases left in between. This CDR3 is CASSLQGNGANVLTF. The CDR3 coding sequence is TGTGCCAGCAGTTTACAGGGGAACGGGGCCAACGTCCTGACTTTC. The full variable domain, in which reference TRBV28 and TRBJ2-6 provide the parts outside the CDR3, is DVKVTQSSRYLVKRTGEKVFLECVQDMDHENMFWYRQDPGLGLRLIYFSYDVKMKEKGDIPEGYSVSREKKERFSLILESASTNQTSMYLCASSLQGNGANVLTFGAGSRLTVL.

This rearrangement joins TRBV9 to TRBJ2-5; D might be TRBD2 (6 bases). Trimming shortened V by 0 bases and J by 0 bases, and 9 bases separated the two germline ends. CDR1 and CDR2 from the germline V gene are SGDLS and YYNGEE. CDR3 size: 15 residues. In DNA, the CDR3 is TGTGCCAGCAGCGTAGCGGAGGGGTACCAAGAGACCCAGTACTTC. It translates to CASSVAEGYQETQYF.

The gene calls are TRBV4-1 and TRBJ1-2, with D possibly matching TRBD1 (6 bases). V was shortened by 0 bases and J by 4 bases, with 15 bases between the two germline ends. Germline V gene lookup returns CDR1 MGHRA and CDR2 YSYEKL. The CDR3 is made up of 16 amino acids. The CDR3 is CASSQDSGTPTYGYTF. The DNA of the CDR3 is TGCGCCAGCAGCCAAGATTCCGGGACACCTACCTATGGCTACACCTTC.

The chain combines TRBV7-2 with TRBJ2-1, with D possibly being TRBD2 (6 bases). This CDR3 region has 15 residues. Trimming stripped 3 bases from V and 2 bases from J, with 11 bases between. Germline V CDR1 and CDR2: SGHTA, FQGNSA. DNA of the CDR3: TGTGCCAGCAGCTTTGCCGGGGGAGCCTACAATGAGCAGTTCTTC. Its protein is CASSFAGGAYNEQFF.

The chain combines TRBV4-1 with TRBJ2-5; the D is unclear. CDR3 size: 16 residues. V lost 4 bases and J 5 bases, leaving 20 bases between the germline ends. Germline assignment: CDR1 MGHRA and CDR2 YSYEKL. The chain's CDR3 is CASSLVGSTLGETQYF. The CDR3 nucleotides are TGCGCCAGCAGCCTGGTTGGAAGCACTCTGGGGGAGACCCAGTACTTC.

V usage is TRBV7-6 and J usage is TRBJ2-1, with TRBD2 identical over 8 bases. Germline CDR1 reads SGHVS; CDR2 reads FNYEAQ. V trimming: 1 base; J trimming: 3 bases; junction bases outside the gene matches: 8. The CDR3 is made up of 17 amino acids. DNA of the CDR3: TGTGCCAGCAGCTTAGGGCCCGGGACTAGTATCTACAATGAGCAGTTCTTC. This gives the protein CASSLGPGTSIYNEQFF.

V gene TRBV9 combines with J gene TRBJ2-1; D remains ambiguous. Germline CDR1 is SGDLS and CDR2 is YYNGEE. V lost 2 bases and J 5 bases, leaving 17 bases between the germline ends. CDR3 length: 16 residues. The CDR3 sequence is CASSVTTSTRNNEQFF. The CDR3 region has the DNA TGTGCCAGCAGCGTTACGACATCGACGAGAAACAATGAGCAGTTCTTC.

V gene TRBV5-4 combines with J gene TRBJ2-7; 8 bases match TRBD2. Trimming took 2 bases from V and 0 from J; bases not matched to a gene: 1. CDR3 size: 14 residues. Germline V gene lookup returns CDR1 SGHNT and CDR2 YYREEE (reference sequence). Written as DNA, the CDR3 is TGTGCCAGCAGCTTCGGGGGGGGCTCCTACGAGCAGTACTTC. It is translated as CASSFGGGSYEQYF.

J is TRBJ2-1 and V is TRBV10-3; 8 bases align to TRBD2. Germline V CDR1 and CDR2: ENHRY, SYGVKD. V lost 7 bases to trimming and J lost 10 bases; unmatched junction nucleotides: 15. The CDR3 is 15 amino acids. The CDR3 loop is CAIMAGTGGPGEQFF. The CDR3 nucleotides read TGTGCCATCATGGCCGGAACGGGAGGGCCCGGGGAGCAGTTCTTC.

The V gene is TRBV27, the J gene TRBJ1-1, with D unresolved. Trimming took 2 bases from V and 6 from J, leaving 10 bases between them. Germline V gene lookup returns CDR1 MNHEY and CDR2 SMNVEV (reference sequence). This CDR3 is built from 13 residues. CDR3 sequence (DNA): TGTGCCAGCAGTTTAGGTCCAACTTCTGAAGCTTTCTTT. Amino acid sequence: CASSLGPTSEAFF.

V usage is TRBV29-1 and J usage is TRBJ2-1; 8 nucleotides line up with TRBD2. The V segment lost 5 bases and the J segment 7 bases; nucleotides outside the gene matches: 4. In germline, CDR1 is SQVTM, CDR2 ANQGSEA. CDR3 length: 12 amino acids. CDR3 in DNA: TGCAGCGTTACGGGAGGGCCAAATGAGCAGTTCTTC. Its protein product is CSVTGGPNEQFF.

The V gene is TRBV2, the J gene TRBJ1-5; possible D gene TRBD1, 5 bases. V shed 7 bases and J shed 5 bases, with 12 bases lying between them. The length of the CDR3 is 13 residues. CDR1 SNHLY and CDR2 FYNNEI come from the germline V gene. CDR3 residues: CASIAGMHQPQHF. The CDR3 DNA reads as TGTGCCAGCATCGCAGGGATGCATCAGCCCCAGCATTTT.

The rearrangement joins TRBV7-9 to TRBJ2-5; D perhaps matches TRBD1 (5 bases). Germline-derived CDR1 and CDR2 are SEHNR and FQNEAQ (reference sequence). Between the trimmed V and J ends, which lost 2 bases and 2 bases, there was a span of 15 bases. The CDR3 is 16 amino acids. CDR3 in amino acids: CASSLFPRAAQETQYF. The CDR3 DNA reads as TGTGCCAGCAGCTTATTTCCCAGGGCCGCTCAAGAGACCCAGTACTTC.

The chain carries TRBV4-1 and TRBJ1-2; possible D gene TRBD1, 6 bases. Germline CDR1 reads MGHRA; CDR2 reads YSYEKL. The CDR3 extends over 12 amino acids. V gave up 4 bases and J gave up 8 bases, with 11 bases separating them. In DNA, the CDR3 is TGCGCCAGCAGCCCCCCCGACAGGGGCTACACCTTC. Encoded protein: CASSPPDRGYTF.

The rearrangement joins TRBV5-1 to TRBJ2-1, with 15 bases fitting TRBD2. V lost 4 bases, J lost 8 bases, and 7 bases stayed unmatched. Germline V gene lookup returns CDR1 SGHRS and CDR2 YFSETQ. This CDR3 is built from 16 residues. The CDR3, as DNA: TGCGCCAGCAGCGGAACGGGACTAGCGGGAGGCTATGAGCAGTTCTTC. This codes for CASSGTGLAGGYEQFF. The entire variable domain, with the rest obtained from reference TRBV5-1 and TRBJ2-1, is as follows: KAGVTQTPRYLIKTRGQQVTLSCSPISGHRSVSWYQQTPGQGLQFLFEYFSETQRNKGNFPGRFSGRQFSNSRSEMNVSTLELGDSALYLCASSGTGLAGGYEQFFGPGTRLTVL.

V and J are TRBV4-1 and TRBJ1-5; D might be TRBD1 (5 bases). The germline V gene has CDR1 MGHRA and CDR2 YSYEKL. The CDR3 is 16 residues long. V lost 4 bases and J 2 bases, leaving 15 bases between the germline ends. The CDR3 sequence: CASSLAVGAGNQPQHF. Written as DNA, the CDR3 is TGCGCCAGCAGCCTTGCGGTCGGGGCAGGCAATCAGCCCCAGCATTTT.

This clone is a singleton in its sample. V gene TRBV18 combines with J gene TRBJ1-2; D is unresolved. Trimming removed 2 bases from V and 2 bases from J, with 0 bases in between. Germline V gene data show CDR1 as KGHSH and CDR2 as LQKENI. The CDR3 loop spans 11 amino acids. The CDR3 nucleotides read TGTGCCAGCTCACCAAACTATGGCTACACCTTC. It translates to CASSPNYGYTF.